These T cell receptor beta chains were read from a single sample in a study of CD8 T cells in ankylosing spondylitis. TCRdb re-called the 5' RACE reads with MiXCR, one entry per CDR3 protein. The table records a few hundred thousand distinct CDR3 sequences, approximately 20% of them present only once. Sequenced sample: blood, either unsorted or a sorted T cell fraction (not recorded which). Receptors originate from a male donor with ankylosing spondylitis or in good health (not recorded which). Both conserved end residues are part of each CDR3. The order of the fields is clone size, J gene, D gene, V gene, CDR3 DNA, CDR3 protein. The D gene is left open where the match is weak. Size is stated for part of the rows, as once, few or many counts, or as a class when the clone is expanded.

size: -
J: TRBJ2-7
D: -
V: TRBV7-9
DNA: TGTGCCAGCAGCGCTCGGGACCGCTCCTACGAGCAGTACTTC
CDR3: CASSARDRSYEQYF

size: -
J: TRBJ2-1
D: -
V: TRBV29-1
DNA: TGCAGCGTTGGCAGGGACTCCTACAATGAGCAGTTCTTC
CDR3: CSVGRDSYNEQFF

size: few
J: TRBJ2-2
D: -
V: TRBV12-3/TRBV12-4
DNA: TGTGCCAGCACCGTGGGGGGCTCGAGCACCGGGGAGCTGTTTTTT
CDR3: CASTVGGSSTGELFF

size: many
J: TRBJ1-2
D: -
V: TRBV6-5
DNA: TGTGCCAGCAGTTATTCGGAAGGGAACTATGGCTACACCTTC
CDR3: CASSYSEGNYGYTF

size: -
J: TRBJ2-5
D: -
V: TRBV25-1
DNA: TGTGCCAGCACTAGGGCTTCCCAAGAGACCCAGTACTTC
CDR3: CASTRASQETQYF

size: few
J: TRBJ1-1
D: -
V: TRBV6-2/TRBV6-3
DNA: TGTGCCAGCAGCCGTCGAGGAGGACTGAACACTGAAGCTTTCTTT
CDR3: CASSRRGGLNTEAFF

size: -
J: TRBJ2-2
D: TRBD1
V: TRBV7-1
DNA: TGTGCCAGCAGCTCCGACGTCCGACAGGGACGGACTGTACGTACGAACACCGGGGAGCTGTTTTTT
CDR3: CASSSDVRQGRTVRTNTGELFF

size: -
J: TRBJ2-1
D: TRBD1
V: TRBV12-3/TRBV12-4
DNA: TGTGCCAGCAGTTTCGGACGACAGGGAATAAACGACAATGAGCAGTTCTTC
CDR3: CASSFGRQGINDNEQFF

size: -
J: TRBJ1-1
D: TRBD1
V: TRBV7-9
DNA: TGTGCCAGCAGCCAGGGGCAGGGGGCCCCTGAAGCTTTCTTT
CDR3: CASSQGQGAPEAFF

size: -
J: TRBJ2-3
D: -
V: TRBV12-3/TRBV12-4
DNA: TGTGCAACCTCTGGGACCAGCACAGATACGCAGTATTTT
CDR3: CATSGTSTDTQYF

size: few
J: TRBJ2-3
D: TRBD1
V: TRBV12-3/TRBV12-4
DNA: TGTGCCAGCAGTCCGGACAGGGTCACAGATACGCAGTATTTT
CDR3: CASSPDRVTDTQYF

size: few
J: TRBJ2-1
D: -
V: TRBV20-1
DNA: TGCAGTGCTAGAGAGGTAGCGTATAATGAGCAGTTCTTC
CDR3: CSAREVAYNEQFF

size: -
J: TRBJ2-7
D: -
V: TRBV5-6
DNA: TGTGCCAGCAGCTTGGTGTCAGGGGAAGGCGACGAGCAGTACTTC
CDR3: CASSLVSGEGDEQYF

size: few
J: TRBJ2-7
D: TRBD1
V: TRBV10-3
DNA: TGTGCCATCAGTGATGTTGACAGGGGAGGCTACGAGCAGTACTTC
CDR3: CAISDVDRGGYEQYF

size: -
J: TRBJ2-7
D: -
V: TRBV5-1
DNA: TGCGCCAGCAGCCCGGGACACTTCTACGAGCAGTACTTC
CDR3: CASSPGHFYEQYF

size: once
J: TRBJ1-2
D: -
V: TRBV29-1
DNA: TGCAGCGTTGAACCCGAGGGTCTTGGCTACACCTTC
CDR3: CSVEPEGLGYTF

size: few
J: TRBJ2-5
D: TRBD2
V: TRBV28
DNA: TGTGCCAGCAGACCTAGCGGGAGGGATAACCAAGAGACCCAGTACTTC
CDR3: CASRPSGRDNQETQYF

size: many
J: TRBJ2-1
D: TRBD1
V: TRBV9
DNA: TGTGCCAGCAGCCCACCCGGGACAGGCTCCTACAATGAGCAGTTCTTC
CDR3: CASSPPGTGSYNEQFF

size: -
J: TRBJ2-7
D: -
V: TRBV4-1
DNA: TGCGCCAGCAGCCAGACGGGGGCAGGGAGGTACGAGCAGTACTTC
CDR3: CASSQTGAGRYEQYF

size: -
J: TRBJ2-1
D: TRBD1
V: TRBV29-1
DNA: TGCAGCGTCAGGACAGGGATCGGGTACAATGAGCAGTTCTTC
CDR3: CSVRTGIGYNEQFF

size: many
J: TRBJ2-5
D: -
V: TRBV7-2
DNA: TGTGCCAGCAGCAACCAGGGAACTCAAGAGACCCAGTACTTC
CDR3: CASSNQGTQETQYF

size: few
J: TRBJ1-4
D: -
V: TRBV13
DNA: TGTGCCAGCAGCTCCGGGGGAAATGAAAAACTGTTTTTT
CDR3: CASSSGGNEKLFF

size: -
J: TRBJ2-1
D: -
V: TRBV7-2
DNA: TGTGCCAGCAGCCCCTCCCCATATCGGGTCTCTAGATGGGAGCAGTTCTTC
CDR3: CASSPSPYRVSRWEQFF

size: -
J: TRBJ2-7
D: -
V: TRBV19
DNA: TGTGCCAGTAGTATCCAGGGCTTGGGGGACGAGCAGTACTTC
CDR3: CASSIQGLGDEQYF

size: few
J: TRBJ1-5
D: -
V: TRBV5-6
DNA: TGTGCCAGCAGCTTGGGGGATCAGCCCCAGCATTTT
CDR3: CASSLGDQPQHF

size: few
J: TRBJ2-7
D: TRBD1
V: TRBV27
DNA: TGTGCCAGCAGTTTACAACAGGGGGCCGTCTACGAGCAGTACTTC
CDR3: CASSLQQGAVYEQYF

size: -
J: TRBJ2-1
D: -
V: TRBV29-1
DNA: TGCAGCGTTAGGCTTAACAATGAGCAGTTCTTC
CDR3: CSVRLNNEQFF

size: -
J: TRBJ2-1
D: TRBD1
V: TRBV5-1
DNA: TGCGCCAGCAGCCGCACGACAGGGGGCAACAATGAGCAGTTCTTC
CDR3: CASSRTTGGNNEQFF

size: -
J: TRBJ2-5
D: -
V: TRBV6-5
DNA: TGTGCCAGCAGTTACTTCCGGGGCGAGGGAGAGACCCAGTACTTC
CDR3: CASSYFRGEGETQYF

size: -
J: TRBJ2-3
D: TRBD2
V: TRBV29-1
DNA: TGCAGCGTTGAACCTAGCGGAATCACAGATACGCAGTATTTT
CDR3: CSVEPSGITDTQYF

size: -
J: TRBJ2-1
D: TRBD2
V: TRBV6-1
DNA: TGTGCCAGCAGCTCCGGGACTAGCGGGAGGGACAATGAGCAGTTCTTC
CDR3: CASSSGTSGRDNEQFF

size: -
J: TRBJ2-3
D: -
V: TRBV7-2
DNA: TGTGCCAGCAGCTTAGCCCTGCTGGCAGATACGCAGTATTTT
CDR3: CASSLALLADTQYF

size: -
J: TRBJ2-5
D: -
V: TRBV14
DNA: TGTGCCAGCAGCCTGGGGCAGGGGAGGAGAGAGACCCAGTACTTC
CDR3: CASSLGQGRRETQYF

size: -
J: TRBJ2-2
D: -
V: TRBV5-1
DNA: TGCGCCAGCAGCTTGGCCTATGGGGGAACCGGCGGGGAGCTGTTTTTT
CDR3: CASSLAYGGTGGELFF

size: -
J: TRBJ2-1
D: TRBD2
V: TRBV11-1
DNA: TGTGCCAGCAGCTTAGTCCTAGCGGGACTTGGCTACAATGAGCAGTTCTTC
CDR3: CASSLVLAGLGYNEQFF

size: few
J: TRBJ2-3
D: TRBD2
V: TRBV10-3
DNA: TGTGCCATCGGCCCGGGGGGATCGGTTTATCCAGATACGCAGTATTTT
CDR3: CAIGPGGSVYPDTQYF

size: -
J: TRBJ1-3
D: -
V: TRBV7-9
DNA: TGTGCCAGCAGCTTAGTTCCGAGCTCTGGAAACGCCATATATTTT
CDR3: CASSLVPSSGNAIYF

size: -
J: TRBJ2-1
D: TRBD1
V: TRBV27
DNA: TGTGCCAGCACCGACAGGGTAGGAAATGAGCAGTTCTTC
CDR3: CASTDRVGNEQFF

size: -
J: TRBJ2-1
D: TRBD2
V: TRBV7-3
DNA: TGTGCCAGCAGTTATTCCGGGACTAGCGGGACTTACAATGAGCAGTTCTTC
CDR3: CASSYSGTSGTYNEQFF

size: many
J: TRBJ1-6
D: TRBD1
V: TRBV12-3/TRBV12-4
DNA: TGTGCCAGCAGCCTTTCCAAGACAGGGGGGTATTCACCCCTCCACTTT
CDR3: CASSLSKTGGYSPLHF

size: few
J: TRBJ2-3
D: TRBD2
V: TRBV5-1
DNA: TGCGCCAGCAGCTTGGAACTAGCGGGAGGGGGCCACACAGATACGCAGTATTTT
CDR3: CASSLELAGGGHTDTQYF

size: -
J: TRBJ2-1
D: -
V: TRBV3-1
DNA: TGTGCCACCACCCAGGAGGGTCGTGGGCGGGTCAGCTCCTACAATGAGCAGTTCTTC
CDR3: CATTQEGRGRVSSYNEQFF

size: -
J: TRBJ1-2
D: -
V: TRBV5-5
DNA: TGTGCCAGCAGCTTGGCTAGGGGCGGAGGCTATGGCTACACCTTC
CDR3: CASSLARGGGYGYTF

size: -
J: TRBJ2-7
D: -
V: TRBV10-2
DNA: TGCGCCAGCAGTGAAGTATTTGGGCGGAACGAGCAGTACTTC
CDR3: CASSEVFGRNEQYF

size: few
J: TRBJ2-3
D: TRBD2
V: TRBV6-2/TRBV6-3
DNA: TGTGCCAGCAGTTACGCTAGCGGGGCTTCGGATACGCAGTATTTT
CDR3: CASSYASGASDTQYF

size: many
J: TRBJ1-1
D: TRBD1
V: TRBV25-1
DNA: TGTGCCAGCAAAATCGGGACAGGGAACACTGAAGCTTTCTTT
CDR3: CASKIGTGNTEAFF

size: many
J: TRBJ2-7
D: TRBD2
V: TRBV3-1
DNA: TGTGCCAGCAGCTCCGGGACTAGCGATTACGAGCAGTACTTC
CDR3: CASSSGTSDYEQYF

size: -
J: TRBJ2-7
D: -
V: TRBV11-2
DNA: TGTGCCAGCAGCTTAGAGGCGGGAAGGGACTACGAGCAGTACTTC
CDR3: CASSLEAGRDYEQYF

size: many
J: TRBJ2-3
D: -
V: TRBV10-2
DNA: TGCGCCAGCATGGCGGGGATTAGCACAGATACGCAGTATTTT
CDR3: CASMAGISTDTQYF

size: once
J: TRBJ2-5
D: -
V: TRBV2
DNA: TGTGCCAGCAGTGAAGCCTTATTTCAGGACTATGGGGAGACCCAGTACTTC
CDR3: CASSEALFQDYGETQYF

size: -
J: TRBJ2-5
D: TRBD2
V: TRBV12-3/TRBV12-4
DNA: TGTGCCAGCAGCCGCGGGACTAGCGGGAGTGAGACCCAGTACTTC
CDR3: CASSRGTSGSETQYF

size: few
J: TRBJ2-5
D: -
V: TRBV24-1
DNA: TGTGCCACCAGTGAAAGAGGTGGTCGGGAGACCCAGTACTTC
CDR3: CATSERGGRETQYF

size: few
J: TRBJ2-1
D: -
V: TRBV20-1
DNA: TGCTCCTGTGCTGAGAGCTCCTACAATGAGCAGTTCTTC
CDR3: CSCAESSYNEQFF

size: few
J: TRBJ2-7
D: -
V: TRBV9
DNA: TGTGCCAGCAGCGTAAGGGGGACGGGGGAGCAGTACTTC
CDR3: CASSVRGTGEQYF

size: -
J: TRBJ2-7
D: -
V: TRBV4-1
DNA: TGCGCCAGCAGCCAAGAAAACAGGGATTTCTACGAGCAGTACTTC
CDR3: CASSQENRDFYEQYF

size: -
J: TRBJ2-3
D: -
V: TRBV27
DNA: TGTGCCAGCAGTCCTCATTTCCAGTCTTCCACAGATACGCAGTATTTT
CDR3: CASSPHFQSSTDTQYF

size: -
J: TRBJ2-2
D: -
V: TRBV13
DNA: TGTGCCAGCAGCTTAGGACATACCGGGGAGCTGTTTTTT
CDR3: CASSLGHTGELFF

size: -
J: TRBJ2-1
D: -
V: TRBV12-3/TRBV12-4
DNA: TGTGCCAGCGCCCCGCGGGGAGCGGGCTACAATGAGCAGTTCTTC
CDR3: CASAPRGAGYNEQFF

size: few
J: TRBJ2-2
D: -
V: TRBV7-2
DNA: TGTGCCAGCAGCTTAGGCGTGGGCATAAACACCGGGGAGCTGTTTTTT
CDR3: CASSLGVGINTGELFF

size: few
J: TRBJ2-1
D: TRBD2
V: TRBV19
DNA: TGTGCCAGTAAAGCGGGAGGGCCGATGAGCTCCTACAATGAGCAGTTCTTC
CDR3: CASKAGGPMSSYNEQFF